This TCR beta chain emerged from a study of cytomegalovirus exposure and HLA in healthy donors. The study's findings and limits: Rarity marked most TCR sequences, yet some public TCRs occurred in many donors. Accurate prediction of HLA-A and HLA-B alleles (for most subjects) was reportedly achieved from TCR beta sequences. HLA allele associations emerged for around 16,000 TCR beta sequences in a later analysis, at 0.05 false discovery rate. The authors confirmed in vitro that three CMV-associated chains were specific for CMV antigens.

Researchers ran the PCR with 60 Vbeta and 13 Jbeta primers. Repertoires were generated with immunoSEQ multiplex PCR, while TCRdb's copy carries only in-frame clones and drops some. The repertoire includes about 150,000 clones, about 83% of them detected once, and over 3% sits in the top ten. Germline-derived CDR1 and CDR2 are MNHNS and SASEGT. This CDR3 spans 15 amino acids. V lost 3 bases to trimming and J lost 9 bases; unmatched junction nucleotides: 7. About this clone itself: The antigen remains undetermined.

This TCR derives from a woman aged 40 to 49 in good health and CMV-seronegative. This chain uses TRBV6-1 with TRBJ2-1; 11 bases map to TRBD2. The specimen was PBMCs. The CDR3 loop reads CASSDTASGRSEQFF. The CDR3 DNA sequence: TGTGCCAGCAGTGATACGGCTAGCGGGAGGAGTGAGCAGTTCTTC.